The present T cell receptor (beta chain) was sequenced within a study of blood T cells in healthy people across ages. A J-beta primer mix and a sample-barcoded 5' primer were used in a second PCR of about 7 to 11 cycles. TCRdb re-analysed the 5' RACE reads in MiXCR, keeping a single row per CDR3 protein. The sample records about 1.1 million distinct CDR3 sequences, more than 30% being singletons. CDR3 length: 16 amino acids. Trimming at V came to 1 base and at J to 4 bases, leaving 7 bases not matched to a gene. From germline, CDR1 is SQVTM and CDR2 ANQGSEA. The V and J genes are TRBV29-1 and TRBJ2-3, with 11 nucleotides matching TRBD2. The TCR originated in a man aged 18 to 35 in good health. Material: blood. The CDR3, as DNA: TGCAGCGTTGAAGTTCTCGGACTAGCGGGTTCAGATACGCAGTATTTT. It yields the protein CSVEVLGLAGSDTQYF.